This T cell receptor (beta chain) was sequenced for a study of spatial heterogeneity in lung cancer. As for the study in general: Alpha-chain sequences were consistently detected less often than beta-chain sequences.

Individually, TCR cDNA molecules were each labelled with a unique molecular identifier. A single record per CDR3 protein comes from TCRdb applying MiXCR to the 5' RACE reads. Of some 10,000 distinct CDR3 sequences listed, roughly 6% are singletons. This clonotype was found many times. The time point was: sample taken at primary tumor resection. Samples came from 60 to 75 TRACERx patients with untreated early-stage lung cancer. Trimming pared 8 bases from V and 0 bases from J, leaving 5 bases between. This CDR3 region has 13 residues. The chain links TRBV12-3 or TRBV12-4 to TRBJ2-6; D is unresolved. The input for sequencing was normal lung tissue next to the tumor, taken at surgery. The sequence was obtained from a male donor with early-stage non-small cell lung cancer. This CDR3 reads CASVLSGANVLTF. CDR3 coding DNA: TGTGCCAGCGTACTCTCTGGGGCCAACGTCCTGACTTTC.